The rows below give T cell receptor beta chains drawn from one sample of a study of OX40 agonist ivuxolimab in advanced cancers. Here immunoSEQ multiplex PCR was the method, and the copy in TCRdb shows in-frame clones only, minus some. The repertoire holds 20,000 to 25,000 clones, approximately 80% seen once, with approximately 15% in the top ten. This material consisted of CD4+ or CD8+ T cells sorted from blood, taken in a trial of the OX40 agonist ivuxolimab. These receptors were obtained from an adult with an advanced solid tumor such as melanoma, head and neck, liver or kidney cancer. The CDR3 runs from the conserved cysteine through the conserved F or W. A D gene is named only where the DNA matches it firmly. Some rows have no size entry. The others give once, few or many, or a class for an expanded clone.

TRBJ2-5	NA	NA	TRBV7-9	TGTGCCAGCAGCTTAGGCCGGCAGAAGTACTTC	CASSLGRQKYF
TRBJ1-2	TRBD1	NA	TRBV9	TGTGCCAGCAGGGGGACAGGGGAGGCCTATGGCTACACCTTC	CASRGTGEAYGYTF
TRBJ2-2	NA	few	TRBV7-2	TGTGCCAGCAGCTCCACAGGGACCGGGGAGCTGTTTTTT	CASSSTGTGELFF
TRBJ1-4	NA	NA	TRBV6-5	TGTGCCAGCAAGGATCACGAGTGGGATGAAAAACTGTTTTTT	CASKDHEWDEKLFF
TRBJ2-1	TRBD2	NA	TRBV6-6	TGTGCCAGCAGTTACGCGGGGGGCTCCTACAATGAGCAGTTCTTC	CASSYAGGSYNEQFF
TRBJ2-3	TRBD2	NA	TRBV9	TGTGCCAGCAGCTTCGGGGGGACTAGCACAGATACGCAGTATTTT	CASSFGGTSTDTQYF
TRBJ2-2	NA	NA	TRBV30	TGTGCCTGGAGCTACTCCGGGACGACCGGGGAGCTGTTTTTT	CAWSYSGTTGELFF
TRBJ2-7	NA	NA	TRBV25-1	TGTGCCAGCAGTGAACCGGCCGGAGCCTACGAGCAGTACTTC	CASSEPAGAYEQYF
TRBJ1-1	NA	NA	TRBV7-2	TGTGCCAGCAGCTTAGGGCGGGCGAACACTGAAGCTTTCTTT	CASSLGRANTEAFF
TRBJ2-7	NA	NA	TRBV27	TGTGCCAGCAGTCCCGGACCTACCTGGGGGCAGTACTTC	CASSPGPTWGQYF
TRBJ2-7	NA	NA	TRBV5-5	TGTGCCAGCAGCTCGCGGGACCCCCCCTACGAGCAGTACTTC	CASSSRDPPYEQYF
TRBJ2-2	TRBD1	few	TRBV11-2	TGTGCCAGCAGCTTATCAGGGGGCGGAACCGGGGAGCTGTTTTTT	CASSLSGGGTGELFF
TRBJ2-5	TRBD2	NA	TRBV11-2	TGTGCCAGCAGCTTTGGGACTAGCTTATCAGAGACCCAGTACTTC	CASSFGTSLSETQYF
TRBJ2-6	NA	NA	TRBV27	TGTGCCAGCAGTCCCCGGGGAGGCTCTGGGGCCAACGTCCTGACTTTC	CASSPRGGSGANVLTF
TRBJ2-1	TRBD2	few	TRBV7-6	TGTGCCAGCAGCTTAGAGACTAGCGGGGCATACAATGAGCAGTTCTTC	CASSLETSGAYNEQFF
TRBJ2-7	TRBD1	NA	TRBV2	TGTGCCAGCAGTCCCAGGGCCGGGACAGCAGACTACGAGCAGTACTTC	CASSPRAGTADYEQYF
TRBJ1-4	NA	NA	TRBV4-1	TGCGCCAGCAGCCAAGATCCAGGGTCGACTAATGAAAAACTGTTTTTT	CASSQDPGSTNEKLFF
TRBJ2-2	TRBD2	NA	TRBV6-5	TGTGCCAGCAGCTTAGCGGGGGCGGATTACGGGGAGCTGTTTTTT	CASSLAGADYGELFF
TRBJ2-3	TRBD2	NA	TRBV13	TGTGCCAGCAGCTTCGGGGGGATCGGCACAGATACGCAGTATTTT	CASSFGGIGTDTQYF
TRBJ2-7	TRBD1	NA	TRBV5-6	TGTGCCAGCAGCTTGGGACAGGGGTCCTACGAGCAGTACTTC	CASSLGQGSYEQYF
TRBJ2-7	TRBD1	NA	TRBV7-2	TGTGCCAGCAGCCTACAGGGGGCTGCTTCCGAGCAGTACTTC	CASSLQGAASEQYF
TRBJ2-2	NA	medium-sized	TRBV4-1	TGCGCCAGCAGCAAAAGGAAGGATGGGGCCGGGGAGCTGTTTTTT	CASSKRKDGAGELFF
TRBJ1-1	NA	medium-sized	TRBV2	TGTGCCAGCAGTGGAGGGGACACTGAAGCTTTCTTT	CASSGGDTEAFF
TRBJ2-7	NA	NA	TRBV10-2	TGCGCCAGCAGTAAAGTTATAGGAGGGGTGAAATCCTACGAGCAGTACTTC	CASSKVIGGVKSYEQYF
TRBJ1-6	NA	few	TRBV11-2	TGTGCCAGCAGCTTAGAAGGTCTGTCCCTCCACTTT	CASSLEGLSLHF
TRBJ2-2	NA	NA	TRBV9	TGTGCCAGCTCCAGGGTCGAAGACACCGGGGAGCTGTTTTTT	CASSRVEDTGELFF
TRBJ1-2	NA	NA	TRBV2	TGTGCCAGCAGTGACGAGCTCTATGGCTACACCTTC	CASSDELYGYTF
TRBJ2-1	NA	NA	TRBV10-3	TGTGCCATCAGTGAGTCAACCGGGAGCTCCTACAATGAGCAGTTCTTC	CAISESTGSSYNEQFF
TRBJ1-6	NA	NA	TRBV5-6	TGTGCCAGCTTCCGGACAGCATCTTTGTACTTTTCGAATTCACCCCTCCACTTT	CASFRTASLYFSNSPLHF